The T cell receptor beta chain under discussion was sequenced for a study of blood T cell repertoires in COVID-19. As for the study in general: Some COVID-19 samples were acute and others convalescent; all came from the United States, Italy and Spain. T cells, B-cell-depleted T cells, or PBMCs supplied cDNA or gDNA.

V dropped 5 bases and J dropped 1 base, with 12 bases sitting between them. The CDR3 runs to 14 residues. Germline CDR1 reads KGHSH; CDR2 reads LQKENI. Original analysis: Amplified reference gene primers provided the basis for estimating nucleated cell counts. The table came from immunoSEQ multiplex PCR; TCRdb's copy has only in-frame clones and leaves some out. V and J calls and clone size are given by that table; D and trimming were obtained from the DNA. The sample consists of approximately 54,000 clones, 90% of them appearing once. The sample was peripheral blood. The sequence was obtained from a man between 50 and 59 years old with acute or convalescent COVID-19. The chain couples TRBV18 to TRBJ2-7, with D possibly TRBD1 on 6 matching bases. The CDR3 loop is CASSSDSHSYEQYF. The CDR3 DNA reads as TGTGCCAGCTCATCGGACAGCCATTCCTACGAGCAGTACTTC.